This T cell receptor (beta chain) was profiled in a study of blood T cell repertoires in COVID-19. Background on the study: Both acute and convalescent COVID-19 samples were obtained from the United States, Italy and Spain. T cells, B-cell-depleted T cells, or PBMCs supplied cDNA or gDNA.

Per the original data handling: Amplifying reference gene primers gave estimates of nucleated cell counts. TCRdb keeps only in-frame clones here, not all; method: immunoSEQ multiplex PCR. V and J calls and clone size come straight from that table; D and trimming were deduced from the DNA. The profile shows 150,000 to 200,000 clones, almost 85% of them singletons. CDR1 and CDR2 (germline): SEHNR, FQNEAQ (reference sequence). V dropped 5 bases and J dropped 7; count of bases not matched to a gene: 8. The CDR3 consists of 15 residues. A few counts support this clone. The rearrangement uses TRBV7-9 and TRBJ1-6; 7 nucleotides agree with TRBD1. This receptor was taken from a man between 18 and 29 years old with active or convalescent COVID-19. Source material: peripheral blood. The CDR3 region has the DNA TGTGCCAGCAGCGAAACCGGGACAGCGAATTCACCCCTCCACTTT. It translates to CASSETGTANSPLHF.